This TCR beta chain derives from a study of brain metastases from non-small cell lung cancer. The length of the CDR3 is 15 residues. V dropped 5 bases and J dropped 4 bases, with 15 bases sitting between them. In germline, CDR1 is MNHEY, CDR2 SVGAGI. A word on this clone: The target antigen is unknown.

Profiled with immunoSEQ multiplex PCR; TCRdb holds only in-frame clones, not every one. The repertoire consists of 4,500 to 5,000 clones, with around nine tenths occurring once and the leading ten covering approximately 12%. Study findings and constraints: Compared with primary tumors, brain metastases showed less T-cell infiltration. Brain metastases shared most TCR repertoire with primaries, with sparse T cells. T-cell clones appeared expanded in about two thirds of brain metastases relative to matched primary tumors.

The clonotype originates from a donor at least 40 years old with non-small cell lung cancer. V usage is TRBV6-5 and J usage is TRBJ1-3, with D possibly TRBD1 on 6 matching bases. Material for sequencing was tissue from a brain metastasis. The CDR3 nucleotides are TGTGCCAGCAGTCCACAGGGTGACGGGGGAAACACCATATATTTT. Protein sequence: CASSPQGDGGNTIYF.